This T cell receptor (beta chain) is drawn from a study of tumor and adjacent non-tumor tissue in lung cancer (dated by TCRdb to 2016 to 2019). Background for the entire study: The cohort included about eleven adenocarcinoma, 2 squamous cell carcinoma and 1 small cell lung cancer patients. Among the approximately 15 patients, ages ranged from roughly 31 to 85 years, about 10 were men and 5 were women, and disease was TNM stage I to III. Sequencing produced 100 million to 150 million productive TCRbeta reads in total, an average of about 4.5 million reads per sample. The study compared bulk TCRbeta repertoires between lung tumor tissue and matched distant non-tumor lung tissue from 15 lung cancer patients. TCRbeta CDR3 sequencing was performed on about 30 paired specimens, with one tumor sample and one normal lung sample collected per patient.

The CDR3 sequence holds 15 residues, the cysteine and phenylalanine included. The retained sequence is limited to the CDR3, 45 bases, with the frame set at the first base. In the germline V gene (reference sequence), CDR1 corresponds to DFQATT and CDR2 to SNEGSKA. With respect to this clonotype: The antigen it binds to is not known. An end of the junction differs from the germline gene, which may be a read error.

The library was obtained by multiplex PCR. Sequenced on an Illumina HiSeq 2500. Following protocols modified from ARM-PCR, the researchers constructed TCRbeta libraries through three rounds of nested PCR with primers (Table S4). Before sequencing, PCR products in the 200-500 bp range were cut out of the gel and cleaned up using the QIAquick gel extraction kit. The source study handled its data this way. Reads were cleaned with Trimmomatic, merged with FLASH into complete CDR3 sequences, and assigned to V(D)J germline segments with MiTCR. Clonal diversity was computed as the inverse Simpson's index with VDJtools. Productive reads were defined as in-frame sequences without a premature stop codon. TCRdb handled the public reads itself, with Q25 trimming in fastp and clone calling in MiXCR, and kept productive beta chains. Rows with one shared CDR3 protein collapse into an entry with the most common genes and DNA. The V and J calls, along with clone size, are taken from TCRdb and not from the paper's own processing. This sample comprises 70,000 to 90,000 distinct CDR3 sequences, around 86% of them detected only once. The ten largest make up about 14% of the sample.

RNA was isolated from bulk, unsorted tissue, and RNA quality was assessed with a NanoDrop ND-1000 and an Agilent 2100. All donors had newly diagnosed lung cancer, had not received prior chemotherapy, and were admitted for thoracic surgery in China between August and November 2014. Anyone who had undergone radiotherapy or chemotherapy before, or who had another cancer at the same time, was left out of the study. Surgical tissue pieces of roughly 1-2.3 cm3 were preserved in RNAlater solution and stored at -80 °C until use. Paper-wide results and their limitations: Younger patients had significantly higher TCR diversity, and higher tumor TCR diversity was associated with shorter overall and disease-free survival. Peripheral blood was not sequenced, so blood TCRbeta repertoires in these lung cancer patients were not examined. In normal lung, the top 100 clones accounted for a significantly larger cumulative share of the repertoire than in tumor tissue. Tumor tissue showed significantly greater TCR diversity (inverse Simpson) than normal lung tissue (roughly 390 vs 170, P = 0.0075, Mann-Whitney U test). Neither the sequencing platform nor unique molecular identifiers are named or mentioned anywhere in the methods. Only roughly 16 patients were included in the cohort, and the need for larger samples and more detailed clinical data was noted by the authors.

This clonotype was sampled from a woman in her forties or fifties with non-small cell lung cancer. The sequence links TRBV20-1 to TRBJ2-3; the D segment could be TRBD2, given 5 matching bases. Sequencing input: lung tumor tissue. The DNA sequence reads TGCAGTGCTAGAGATCTTTCAGGAGGCACAGATACACAGTATTTT. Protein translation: CSARDLSGGTDTQYF.